This TCR beta chain is drawn from a study of low-dose radiotherapy and immunotherapy resistance in tumors. After removal of 3 bases from V and 3 bases from J, the junction contained 7 bases not matched to a gene. Germline CDR1 and CDR2: KGHSH and LQKENI. CDR3 size: 15 residues. Time point in this sample: after trial treatment. Described treatment: LDRT plus nivolumab, ipilimumab, low-dose cyclophosphamide and aspirin (RACIN trial). This clonotype was seen ten or more times. Both TCRalpha and TCRbeta chains were reverse transcribed with V-gene-specific primers. TCR amplification ran 20 PCR cycles using constant-region and V-primer adapter primers. MiXCR, applied by TCRdb to the reads, yields one record per CDR3 protein. The sample holds tens of thousands of distinct CDR3 sequences; 20% to 25% are singletons and the top ten take about 13%.

The chain couples TRBV18 to TRBJ2-7; 8 positions match TRBD1. This TCR was recovered from a female donor with ovarian cancer. The starting material was PBMCs, obtained after low-dose radiotherapy plus immunotherapy. The CDR3 region is CASSPFQGASYEQYF. CDR3 coding DNA: TGTGCCAGCTCACCGTTTCAGGGGGCTAGCTACGAGCAGTACTTC.